This T cell receptor beta chain comes out of a study of T cell responses to AZD1222 COVID-19 vaccine. Study findings and constraints: Reportedly, close to half of spike-specific TCRs are directed against unmutated variant regions.

Points on this clone: Its cognate antigen is unknown.

This CDR3 spans 15 amino acids. The V end was cut by 0 bases, the J end by 7 bases, with 15 bases between. Germline CDR1 reads SGHTA; CDR2 reads FQGTGA. Profiled with immunoSEQ multiplex PCR; TCRdb holds only in-frame clones, not every one. Here the sample spans some 100,000 clones, approximately 89% being singletons. The clonotype originates from an adult in good health. The sequencing used peripheral blood, collected on day 0 of AZD1222 vaccination. The chain has TRBV7-3 and TRBJ1-2; D is perhaps TRBD1 (5 bases). This CDR3 is CASSLTGVGAGGYTF. The CDR3 bases are TGTGCCAGCAGCTTAACGGGCGTCGGGGCGGGTGGCTACACCTTC.